The entry that follows covers one TCR beta chain sequence. This record comes from a study of human T cells and chemical hapten exposure. TCRdb independently ran MiXCR on the RACE reads; one entry per CDR3 protein. The table lists some 83,000 distinct CDR3 sequences, around 10% of them singletons. Germline V gives CDR1 SGHTA, CDR2 FQGNSA. V gave up 0 bases and J gave up 7 bases; unmatched junction bases: 8. The length of the CDR3 is 15 residues. Time point here: patch test 1, 2 weeks after DPC sensitization. The treatment is: therapeutic diphenylcyclopropenone sensitization with weekly scalp DPC. This specimen consisted of whole blood, obtained in connection with sensitization to the hapten diphenylcyclopropenone (DPC). This sequence was found in a woman aged 50 to 60 with alopecia areata. Some clones in this sample may be carry-over from other donors' samples. The genes are TRBV7-2 and TRBJ1-2, with TRBD1 matching 7 bases. CDR3 DNA sequence: TGTGCCAGCAGCTTAGCCGGACAGGTCACAGGTGGCTACACCTTC. This sequence encodes CASSLAGQVTGGYTF.